This TCR beta chain is drawn from a study of T cells in women clearing cervical HPV infection. Study as a whole: Cases: HPV16-related CIN3 or worse on histology, a couple of invasive cancers.

The study's findings and limits: Cases carried less TRBV6-7 than controls: roughly 0.12% versus 0.17%.

Sequenced by immunoSEQ multiplex PCR; TCRdb stores in-frame clones only, minus some. The specimen's table records roughly 35,000 clones. The V gene's germline CDR1 is SGHRS and CDR2 YFSETQ. The CDR3 is 15 amino acids. Each participant carried one incident cervical HPV16 infection only. MY09/MY11 PCR detected cervical HPV DNA; dot-blot assigned genotypes. Remarks on this clone: Its antigen is as yet unknown. Read sequence stops 3 residues before the CDR3 end, and the germline J gene provides the missing end.

This sequence was found in a woman between 18 and 69 years old with a cervical HPV16 infection that either progressed to CIN3+ or cleared (not recorded which). V and J are TRBV5-1 and TRBJ1-2, with D tentatively TRBD1 (6 bases). The material sequenced was blood buffy coat. This chain's CDR3 is CASSPGGASSYDYTF. The CDR3 bases that were read are TGCGCCAGCAGCCCGGGGGGGGCAAGCTCCTACGAC.